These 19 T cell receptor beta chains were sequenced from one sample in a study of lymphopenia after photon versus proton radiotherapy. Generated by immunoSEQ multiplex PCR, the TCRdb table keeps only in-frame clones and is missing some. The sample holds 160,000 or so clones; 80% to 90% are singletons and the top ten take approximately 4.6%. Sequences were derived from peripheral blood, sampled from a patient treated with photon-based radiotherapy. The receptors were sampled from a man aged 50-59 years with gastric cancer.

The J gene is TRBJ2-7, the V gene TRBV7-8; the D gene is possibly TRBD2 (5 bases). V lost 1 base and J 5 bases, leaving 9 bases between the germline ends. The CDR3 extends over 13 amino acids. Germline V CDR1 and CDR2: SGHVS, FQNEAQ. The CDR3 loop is CASSLVPSHEQYF. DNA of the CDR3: TGTGCCAGCAGCTTAGTACCTAGCCACGAGCAGTACTTC. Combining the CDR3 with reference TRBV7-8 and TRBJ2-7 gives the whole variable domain GAGVSQSPRYKVAKRGQDVALRCDPISGHVSLFWYQQALGQGPEFLTYFQNEAQLDKSGLPSDRFFAERPEGSVSTLKIQRTQQEDSAVYLCASSLVPSHEQYFGPGTRLTVT.

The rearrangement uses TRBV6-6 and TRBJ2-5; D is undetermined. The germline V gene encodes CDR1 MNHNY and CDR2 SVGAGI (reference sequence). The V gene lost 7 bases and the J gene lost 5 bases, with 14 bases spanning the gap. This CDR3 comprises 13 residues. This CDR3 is CASKEWASETQYF. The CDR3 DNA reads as TGTGCCAGCAAGGAGTGGGCATCGGAGACCCAGTACTTC.

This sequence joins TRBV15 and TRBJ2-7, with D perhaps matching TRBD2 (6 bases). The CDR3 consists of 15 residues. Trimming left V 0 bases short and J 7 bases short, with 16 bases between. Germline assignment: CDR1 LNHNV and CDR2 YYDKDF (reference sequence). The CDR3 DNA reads TGTGCCACCAGCAGAGAAAGAGCGGGCTTTAATGAGCAGTACTTC. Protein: CATSRERAGFNEQYF.

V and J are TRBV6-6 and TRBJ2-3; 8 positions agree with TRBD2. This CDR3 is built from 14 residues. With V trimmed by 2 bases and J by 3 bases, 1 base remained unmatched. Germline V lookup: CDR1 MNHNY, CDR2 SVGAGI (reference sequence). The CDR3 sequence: CASSYKRETDTQYF. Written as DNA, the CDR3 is TGTGCCAGCAGTTACAAGCGGGAGACAGATACGCAGTATTTT.

In DNA form, the CDR3 reads TGCAGCGTTGACTGGACAGGGGGCGATAACTATGGCTACACCTTC. Translating gives CSVDWTGGDNYGYTF. The chain uses TRBV29-1 and TRBJ1-2; 11 nucleotides line up with TRBD1. This CDR3 has 15 residues. In germline, CDR1 is SQVTM, CDR2 ANQGSEA. The V gene end was trimmed by 3 bases and the J gene end by 1 base; junction bases not matched to a gene: 4.

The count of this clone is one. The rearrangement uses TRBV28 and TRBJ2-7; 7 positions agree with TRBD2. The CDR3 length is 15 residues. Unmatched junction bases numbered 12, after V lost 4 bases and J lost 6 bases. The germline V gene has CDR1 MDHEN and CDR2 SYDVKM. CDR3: CASSSGGTKDGEQYF. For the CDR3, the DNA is TGTGCCAGCAGTTCCGGGGGGACTAAGGATGGCGAGCAGTACTTC.

The CDR3 DNA sequence: TGTGCCAGTAGTAGTAACAGGGGGCCGGGCACCGGGGAGCTGTTTTTT. Protein sequence: CASSSNRGPGTGELFF. This chain joins TRBV19 and TRBJ2-2; 9 bases agree with TRBD1. The CDR3 totals 16 residues. With V trimmed by 4 bases and J by 4 bases, 7 bases remained unmatched. Per germline, CDR1 LNHDA and CDR2 SQIVND (reference sequence).

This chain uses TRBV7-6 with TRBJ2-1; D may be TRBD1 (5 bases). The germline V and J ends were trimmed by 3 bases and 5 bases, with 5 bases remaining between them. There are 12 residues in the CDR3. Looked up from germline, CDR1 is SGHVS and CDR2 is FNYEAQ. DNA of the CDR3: TGTGCCAGCAGCTTGACAGACAATGAGCAGTTCTTC. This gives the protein CASSLTDNEQFF.

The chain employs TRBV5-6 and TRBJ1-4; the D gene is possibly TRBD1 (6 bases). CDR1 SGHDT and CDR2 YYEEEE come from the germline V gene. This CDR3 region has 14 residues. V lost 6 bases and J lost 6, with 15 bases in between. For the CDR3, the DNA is TGTGCCAGCAACCTCAGGGGCTCCTATGAAAAACTGTTTTTT. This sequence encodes CASNLRGSYEKLFF.

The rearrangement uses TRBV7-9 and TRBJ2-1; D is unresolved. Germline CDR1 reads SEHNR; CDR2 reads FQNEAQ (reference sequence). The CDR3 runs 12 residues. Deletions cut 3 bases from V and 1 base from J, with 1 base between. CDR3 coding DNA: TGTGCCAGCAGCTTTTCCTACAATGAGCAGTTCTTC. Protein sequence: CASSFSYNEQFF.

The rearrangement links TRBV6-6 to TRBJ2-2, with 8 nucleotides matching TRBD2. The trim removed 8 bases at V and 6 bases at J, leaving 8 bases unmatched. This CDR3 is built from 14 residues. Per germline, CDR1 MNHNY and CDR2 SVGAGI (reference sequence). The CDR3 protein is CASSDGRVSGELFF. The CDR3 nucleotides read TGTGCCAGCTCTGACGGGAGGGTGTCCGGGGAGCTGTTTTTT.

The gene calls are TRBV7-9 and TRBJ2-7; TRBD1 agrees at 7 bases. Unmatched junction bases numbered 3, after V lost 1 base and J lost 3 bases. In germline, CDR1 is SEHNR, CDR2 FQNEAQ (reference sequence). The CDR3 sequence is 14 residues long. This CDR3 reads CASSLGQGDYEQYF. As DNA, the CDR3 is TGTGCCAGCAGCTTAGGGCAGGGGGACTACGAGCAGTACTTC.

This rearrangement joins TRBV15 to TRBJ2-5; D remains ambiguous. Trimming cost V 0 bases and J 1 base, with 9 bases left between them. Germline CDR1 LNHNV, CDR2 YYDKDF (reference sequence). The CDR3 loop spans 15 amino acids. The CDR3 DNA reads TGTGCCACCAGCAGAGATTGGAACAGCCAAGAGACCCAGTACTTC. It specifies CATSRDWNSQETQYF. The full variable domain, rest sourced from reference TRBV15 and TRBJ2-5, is DAMVIQNPRYQVTQFGKPVTLSCSQTLNHNVMYWYQQKSSQAPKLLFHYYDKDFNNEADTPDNFQSRRPNTSFCFLDIRSPGLGDTAMYLCATSRDWNSQETQYFGPGTRLLVL.

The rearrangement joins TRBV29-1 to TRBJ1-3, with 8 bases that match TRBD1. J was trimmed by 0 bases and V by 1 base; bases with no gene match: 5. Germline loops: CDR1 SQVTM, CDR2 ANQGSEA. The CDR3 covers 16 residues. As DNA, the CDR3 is TGCAGCGTTGAAGGGACAGGGTCATTCTCTGGAAACACCATATATTTT. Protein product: CSVEGTGSFSGNTIYF.

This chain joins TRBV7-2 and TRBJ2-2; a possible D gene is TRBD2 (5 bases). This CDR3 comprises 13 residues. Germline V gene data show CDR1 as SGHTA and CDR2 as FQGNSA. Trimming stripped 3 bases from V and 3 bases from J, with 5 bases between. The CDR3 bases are TGTGCCAGCAGCTTGGACTACACCGGGGAGCTGTTTTTT. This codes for CASSLDYTGELFF.

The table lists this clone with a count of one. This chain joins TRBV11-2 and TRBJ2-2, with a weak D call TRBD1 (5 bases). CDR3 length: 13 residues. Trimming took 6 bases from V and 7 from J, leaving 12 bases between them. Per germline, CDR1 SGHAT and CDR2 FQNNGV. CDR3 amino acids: CASRPRDGGELFF. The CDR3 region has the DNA TGTGCCAGCAGACCCAGGGATGGCGGGGAGCTGTTTTTT.

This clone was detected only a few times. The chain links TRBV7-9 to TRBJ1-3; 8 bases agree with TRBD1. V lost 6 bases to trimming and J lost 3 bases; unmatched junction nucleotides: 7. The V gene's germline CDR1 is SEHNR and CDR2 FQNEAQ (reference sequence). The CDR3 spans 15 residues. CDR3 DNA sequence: TGTGCCAGCAGTGGACAGGGAAATAGTGGAAACACCATATATTTT. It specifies CASSGQGNSGNTIYF.

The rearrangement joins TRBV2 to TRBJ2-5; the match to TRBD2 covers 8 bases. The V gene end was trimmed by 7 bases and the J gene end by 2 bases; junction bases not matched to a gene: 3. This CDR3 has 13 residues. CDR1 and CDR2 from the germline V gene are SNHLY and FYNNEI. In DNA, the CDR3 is TGTGCCAGCAAAGGGACTAGTCAAGAGACCCAGTACTTC. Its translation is CASKGTSQETQYF.

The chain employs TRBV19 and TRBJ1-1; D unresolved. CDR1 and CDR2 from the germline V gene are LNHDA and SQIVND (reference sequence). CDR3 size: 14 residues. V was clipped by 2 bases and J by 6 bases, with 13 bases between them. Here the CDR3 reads CASSITAEGAEAFF. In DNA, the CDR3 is TGTGCCAGTAGTATAACTGCAGAGGGAGCTGAAGCTTTCTTT.